This TCR beta chain originates from a study of blood T cell repertoires in COVID-19 (dated by TCRdb to 2019 to 2021). For the study in its entirety: Samples from collaborators originated in the United States, Italy and Spain and spanned both the acute and convalescent phases of COVID-19. The samples were drawn from two sources: the first 160 participants of the ongoing ImmuneRACE study, and over 950 subjects contributed by 6 global collaborators. Where HLA class I and class II types were available, the types were taken from metadata supplied by the sample provider, not from assay-based typing. Deeply sampled blood TCRbeta repertoires from subjects exposed to, actively infected with, or recovered from COVID-19 were included in the dataset. The prospective study material was composed of cDNA or gDNA derived from T cells, B-cell-depleted T cells, or PBMCs. Nearly every sample came with metadata listing a de-identified subject ID, COVID-19 status, age in years and sex. The repertoires were made available in a free public database intended to serve as a resource for research on the immune response to SARS-CoV-2.

Whole blood was collected in K2EDTA tubes by collaborating institutions according to the institutions' own protocols. Collaborator samples were shipped for TCRbeta analysis as frozen whole blood, isolated PBMCs, or DNA extracted from either sample type. TCRbeta CDR3 regions were amplified from genomic DNA by means of the immunoSEQ Assay, a bias-controlled multiplex PCR. The paper's data handling went like this. Nucleated cell counts per sample were estimated from amplification of reference gene primers within the assay. To quantify the absolute abundance of each unique TCRbeta CDR3 rearrangement, sequence reads were collapsed and filtered. Productive Simpson clonality was computed per sample as the square root of Simpson's diversity index over productive rearrangements. TCRdb retrieved this table from immuneACCESS and kept in-frame rearrangements only. Not all clones are present; in checked studies, unresolved V genes account for under half, and no reason is known for the remainder. The D gene and trimming were derived from the DNA, and the V and J assignments and clone size from that table. This sample gives about 120,000 clones in total; roughly four fifths of them show up just once. The biggest ten clones account for roughly 7.9% of the sample.

Regarding this clone: The antigen it binds to is not known. No much larger clonotype is one base removed from it; base qualities were not supplied.

Summary of the overall study and its limitations: The quantity of clinical and demographic metadata differed by source and by participant and was supplied without curation.

Trimming leaves V shorter by 5 bases and J shorter by 0 bases, with the junction holding 6 bases beyond the gene matches. The germline V gene encodes CDR1 PRHDT and CDR2 FYEKMQ (reference sequence). The CDR3 covers 17 residues, taking in both the cysteine and the phenylalanine. The kept DNA is CDR3 alone, 51 bases in frame from the first base. Sequenced input: peripheral blood. The chain couples TRBV13 to TRBJ2-7; TRBD2 aligns with 14 central bases. This receptor was taken from a human donor in a cohort sampled during active COVID-19. The base sequence is TGTGCCAGCAGCGAGGGACTAGCGGGAGAAAGCTCCTACGAGCAGTACTTC. The encoded protein is CASSEGLAGESSYEQYF.